This T cell receptor beta chain appears in the sequencing data of a study of CD8+ T cells in alopecia areata. The study's findings and limits: The study found tofacitinib significantly decreased scalp clonality and expanded CD8+ clones among the top 100. Scalp repertoires also include resident alphabeta T cells from normal skin.

V dropped 0 bases and J dropped 8 bases, with 26 bases sitting between them. Germline CDR1 is SGHRS and CDR2 is YFSETQ. The CDR3 loop spans 19 amino acids. Concerning this clone itself: Its antigen is not known.

Following extraction, RNA underwent reverse transcription to cDNA, which served as the sequencing template. Libraries were prepared by immunoSEQ multiplex PCR; TCRdb keeps only in-frame clonotypes and omits some of them. The sample has 170,000 or so clones, 58% seen once; the top ten hold approximately 12%. Treatment specified: oral pan-JAK inhibitor, 5-10 mg twice daily. The TCR sequence derives from a human donor with alopecia areata. The material was CD8+ T cells sorted from blood, obtained at week 24, from a patient treated with tofacitinib. The chain combines TRBV5-1 with TRBJ1-4; D call uncertain. Here the CDR3 reads CASSLAGSGGATLREKLFF. The CDR3 DNA follows: TGCGCCAGCAGCTTGGCCGGGTCGGGCGGAGCCACCTTAAGGGAAAAACTGTTTTTT.